Shown below are 28 T cell receptor beta chains from a single sample sequenced in a study of blood T cell repertoires in COVID-19. Only in-frame clones appear in the TCRdb table, and some are missing; sequencing was by immunoSEQ multiplex PCR. Among about 130,000 clones listed, 75% to 90% were seen once. The sequencing input was peripheral blood. The origin of the receptors is a man aged 45-65 years with active or convalescent COVID-19.

The rearrangement uses TRBV7-2 and TRBJ2-3; D might be TRBD2 (6 bases). The CDR3 totals 17 residues. V gave up 1 base and J gave up 6 bases, with 20 bases separating them. CDR1 SGHTA and CDR2 FQGNSA come from the germline V gene. The DNA for the CDR3 is TGTGCCAGCAGCTTAGTCGGTTCGCTCCGCGGGGAGGATACGCAGTATTTT. Protein product: CASSLVGSLRGEDTQYF.

The chain uses TRBV2 and TRBJ1-2; 9 nucleotides agree with TRBD1. The germline V gene encodes CDR1 SNHLY and CDR2 FYNNEI. V gave up 3 bases and J gave up 2 bases; unmatched junction bases: 4. The CDR3 is 15 amino acids. The CDR3: CASSDPDRGNYGYTF. The CDR3 bases are TGTGCCAGCAGTGACCCCGACAGGGGGAACTATGGCTACACCTTC. Full variable domain (rest looked up from reference TRBV2 and TRBJ1-2): EPEVTQTPSHQVTQMGQEVILRCVPISNHLYFYWYRQILGQKVEFLVSFYNNEISEKSEIFDDQFSVERPDGSNFTLKIRSTKLEDSAMYFCASSDPDRGNYGYTFGSGTRLTVV.

This clone was observed once. V usage is TRBV19 and J usage is TRBJ1-4; the match to TRBD1 covers 8 bases. CDR3 length: 15 residues. The germline gives CDR1 LNHDA, CDR2 SQIVND (reference sequence). Unmatched junction bases numbered 12, after V lost 7 bases and J lost 8 bases. CDR3 DNA sequence: TGTGCCAGTACCACGCTCCCCGGGACAGGAGAAAAACTGTTTTTT. Translating it yields CASTTLPGTGEKLFF.

The rearrangement links TRBV7-2 to TRBJ2-7; the match to TRBD2 covers 12 bases. V lost 6 bases, J lost 4 bases, and 4 bases stayed unmatched. This CDR3 comprises 14 residues. Germline assignment: CDR1 SGHTA and CDR2 FQGNSA. CDR3 sequence reads: CASSPTSGRYEQYF. The DNA for the CDR3 is TGTGCCAGCAGTCCTACTAGCGGGAGGTACGAGCAGTACTTC. Variable domain in full (rest from reference TRBV7-2 and TRBJ2-7): GAGVSQSPSNKVTEKGKDVELRCDPISGHTALYWYRQSLGQGLEFLIYFQGNSAPDKSGLPSDRFSAERTGGSVSTLTIQRTQQEDSAVYLCASSPTSGRYEQYFGPGTRLTVT.

Only one count was recorded for this clone. The chain carries TRBV20-1 and TRBJ2-1; D is perhaps TRBD2 (7 bases). CDR3 length equals 14 residues. Trimming left V 3 bases short and J 8 bases short, with 17 bases between. From germline, CDR1 is DFQATT and CDR2 SNEGSKA (reference sequence). CDR3 sequence reads: CSASVAGARDEQFF. The CDR3 region has the DNA TGCAGTGCTAGTGTTGCGGGGGCGAGGGATGAGCAGTTCTTC.

The gene calls are TRBV6-1 and TRBJ2-3; 12 nucleotides agree with TRBD2. The junction had 17 bases not matched to a gene; V was cut back by 4 bases and J by 9 bases. Germline V gene lookup returns CDR1 MNHNS and CDR2 SASEGT. CDR3 size: 18 residues. DNA for the CDR3: TGTGCCAGCAGTGGGGCGTCGACTCTAGCGGGGGGGCCTGGGACGCAGTATTTT. Translation gives CASSGASTLAGGPGTQYF.

This clone was observed a single time. The chain combines TRBV7-9 with TRBJ1-2; the D gene is possibly TRBD1 (5 bases). The CDR3 consists of 14 residues. Trimming left V 4 bases short and J 1 base short, with 10 bases between. In germline, CDR1 is SEHNR, CDR2 FQNEAQ (reference sequence). For the CDR3, the DNA is TGTGCCAGCAGCTCGGGAGGGGTTAACTATGGCTACACCTTC. Amino acids: CASSSGGVNYGYTF.

This clone appeared a single time. The chain employs TRBV7-9 and TRBJ2-7; D is uncertain. Germline CDR1 SEHNR, CDR2 FQNEAQ (reference sequence). Trimming removed 5 bases at V and 6 bases at J, with 11 bases between. The CDR3 totals 12 residues. CDR3 amino acids: CASSLLTREQYF. In nucleotides, the CDR3 is TGTGCCAGCAGCCTCCTGACACGCGAGCAGTACTTC.

The genes are TRBV29-1 and TRBJ2-3; D remains unclear. In germline, CDR1 is SQVTM, CDR2 ANQGSEA. The CDR3 spans 11 residues. Trimming shortened V by 7 bases and J by 0 bases, and 5 bases separated the two germline ends. CDR3 residues: CSDLSTDTQYF. The DNA of the CDR3 is TGCAGCGATCTTAGCACAGATACGCAGTATTTT.

The genes are TRBV6-2 or TRBV6-3 and TRBJ2-7, with 9 nucleotides matching TRBD1. Trimming took 5 bases from V and 5 from J; bases not matched to a gene: 13. Germline values: CDR1 MNHEY, CDR2 SVGEGT. CDR3 size: 16 residues. For the CDR3, the DNA is TGTGCCAGCAGTGACCGGGACAGGGTGATTTCCAACGAGCAGTACTTC. It yields the protein CASSDRDRVISNEQYF.

The chain carries TRBV2 and TRBJ2-3; weak D call: TRBD2 (5 bases). This CDR3 region has 14 residues. Germline values: CDR1 SNHLY, CDR2 FYNNEI. V gave up 7 bases and J gave up 4 bases, with 15 bases separating them. In nucleotides, the CDR3 is TGTGCCAGCATCTCTACCAGCGGCGCAGATACGCAGTATTTT. Residues: CASISTSGADTQYF.

This chain uses TRBV5-8 with TRBJ1-1; TRBD1 matches at 8 bases. Germline CDR1 reads SGHTS; CDR2 reads YDEGEE. Trimming removed 0 bases from V and 8 bases from J; junction bases left unmatched: 9. The CDR3 sequence is 15 residues long. The CDR3 region is CASSLVAGGPREAFF. The CDR3 DNA follows: TGTGCCAGCAGCTTGGTTGCAGGGGGCCCTCGGGAAGCTTTCTTT.

The rearrangement links TRBV4-3 to TRBJ2-3; a possible D gene is TRBD2 (6 bases). The germline V gene encodes CDR1 LGHNA and CDR2 YSLEER. Trimming took off 1 base at V and 0 bases at J, with 11 bases between the two ends. CDR3 length: 16 residues. In nucleotides, the CDR3 is TGCGCCAGCAGCCAAGTCCTAGCGACCAGCACAGATACGCAGTATTTT. Translated, it gives CASSQVLATSTDTQYF.

This chain uses TRBV28 with TRBJ2-7; TRBD2 matches at 8 bases. Trimming took 3 bases from V and 2 from J; bases not matched to a gene: 6. Per the germline V gene, CDR1 is MDHEN and CDR2 is SYDVKM. The CDR3 has 15 amino acids. CDR3 protein: CASSFIGLAPYEQYF. CDR3 nucleotide sequence: TGTGCCAGCAGTTTTATAGGACTAGCTCCCTACGAGCAGTACTTC.

The genes are TRBV28 and TRBJ2-1; TRBD2 is a possible D gene (6 bases). Trimming cost V 5 bases and J 10 bases, with 18 bases left between them. The germline CDR1 and CDR2 sequences are MDHEN and SYDVKM. There are 14 residues in the CDR3. CDR3 sequence reads: CASSLPGYLAEQFF. CDR3 nucleotide sequence: TGTGCCAGCAGTCTCCCGGGGTACCTAGCGGAGCAGTTCTTC.

The chain employs TRBV10-1 and TRBJ2-1, with a weak D call TRBD1 (5 bases). Germline assignment: CDR1 WNHNN and CDR2 SYGVQD (reference sequence). V dropped 3 bases and J dropped 1 base, with 13 bases sitting between them. This CDR3 is 16 amino acids long. CDR3 sequence (DNA): TGCGCCAGCAGTGATCTCGCTCAGGGTTCCTACAATGAGCAGTTCTTC. Encoded protein: CASSDLAQGSYNEQFF.

For this clone: The sample holds other DNA sequences that translate to the same CDR3. The chain combines TRBV19 with TRBJ1-2; tentative D call: TRBD1 (5 bases). Trimming removed 3 bases from V and 0 bases from J, with 8 bases in between. This CDR3 spans 14 amino acids. Germline V gene data show CDR1 as LNHDA and CDR2 as SQIVND (reference sequence). The CDR3 region has the DNA TGTGCCAGTAGTATCCAGGGTGCTAACTATGGCTACACCTTC. This sequence encodes CASSIQGANYGYTF.

This sequence joins TRBV6-5 and TRBJ1-5; D may be TRBD1 (6 bases). The germline V and J ends were trimmed by 6 bases and 2 bases, with 14 bases remaining between them. Germline V gene data show CDR1 as MNHEY and CDR2 as SVGAGI. CDR3 length: 15 amino acids. In DNA, the CDR3 is TGTGCCAGCAGGAAGTCCAGGGGAGGCAATCAGCCCCAGCATTTT. It specifies CASRKSRGGNQPQHF.

The genes are TRBV3-1 (or the pseudogene TRBV3-2) and TRBJ1-1; the D gene is possibly TRBD1 (5 bases). The CDR3 extends over 15 amino acids. The germline V gene has CDR1 LGHDT and CDR2 YNNKEL (reference sequence). V was pared by 1 base and J by 5 bases, with 14 bases between. The CDR3 spells CASSQAVRGGTEAFF. CDR3 bases: TGTGCCAGCAGCCAAGCCGTAAGGGGAGGGACTGAAGCTTTCTTT.

This rearrangement joins TRBV19 to TRBJ1-1; 7 bases are shared with TRBD1. The CDR3 runs to 14 residues. The trim removed 7 bases at V and 3 bases at J, leaving 8 bases unmatched. Germline V lookup: CDR1 LNHDA, CDR2 SQIVND (reference sequence). Here the CDR3 DNA reads TGTGCCAGTACCCCACAGGGGTTGTACACTGAAGCTTTCTTT. Translated, it gives CASTPQGLYTEAFF.

The chain links TRBV15 to TRBJ1-2; no definite D call. Germline assignment: CDR1 LNHNV and CDR2 YYDKDF (reference sequence). The V end was cut by 0 bases, the J end by 4 bases, with 9 bases between. The CDR3 sequence is 14 residues long. This CDR3 is CATSRDQLSYGYTF. The CDR3 nucleotides are TGTGCCACCAGCAGAGATCAACTTTCCTATGGCTACACCTTC.

The rearrangement links TRBV29-1 to TRBJ2-7, with D tentatively TRBD1 (5 bases). This CDR3 is 12 amino acids long. Trimming took off 5 bases at V and 5 bases at J, with 13 bases between the two ends. Germline V gene lookup returns CDR1 SQVTM and CDR2 ANQGSEA. The CDR3 region is CSVQGATNEQYF. The CDR3 coding sequence is TGCAGCGTTCAAGGGGCGACGAACGAGCAGTACTTC.

V is TRBV6-2 or TRBV6-3 and J is TRBJ1-2; TRBD1 matches at 7 bases. The V segment lost 4 bases and the J segment 7 bases; nucleotides outside the gene matches: 9. This CDR3 spans 14 amino acids. Germline CDR1 and CDR2: MNHEY and SVGEGT. The CDR3 nucleotides read TGTGCCAGCAGTTTCCCGACAGGGCTCGGTGGCTACACCTTC. Encoded protein: CASSFPTGLGGYTF.

The chain combines TRBV29-1 with TRBJ1-2; D is possibly TRBD1 (5 bases). The CDR3 is made up of 14 amino acids. Germline lookup yields CDR1 SQVTM and CDR2 ANQGSEA. V lost 0 bases to trimming and J lost 7 bases, with 15 bases between them. The CDR3 loop reads CSVEEGPGVRGYTF. In DNA form, the CDR3 reads TGCAGCGTTGAAGAGGGGCCAGGTGTCCGTGGCTACACCTTC.

This rearrangement joins TRBV19 to TRBJ2-1; D gene unclear. The length of the CDR3 is 16 residues. V was shortened by 1 base and J by 0 bases, with 10 bases between the two germline ends. Germline assignment: CDR1 LNHDA and CDR2 SQIVND (reference sequence). The chain's CDR3 is CASSIGGGSSYNEQFF. The CDR3 DNA reads TGTGCCAGTAGTATAGGAGGCGGTAGCTCCTACAATGAGCAGTTCTTC.

This chain links TRBV19 with TRBJ2-5; maybe TRBD2 (7 bases). Trimming took off 4 bases at V and 4 bases at J, with 13 bases between the two ends. CDR3 length: 14 residues. Germline V gives CDR1 LNHDA, CDR2 SQIVND (reference sequence). The CDR3 sequence: CASSTTGRGETQYF. As DNA, the CDR3 is TGTGCCAGTAGTACCACAGGGAGGGGAGAGACCCAGTACTTC.

The chain combines TRBV5-1 with TRBJ1-1; the D gene is possibly TRBD1 (6 bases). The germline gives CDR1 SGHRS, CDR2 YFSETQ. The length of the CDR3 is 14 residues. V was pared by 3 bases and J by 3 bases, with 12 bases between. The CDR3 bases are TGCGCCAGCAGCTCGGCAGGGGTAGACACTGAAGCTTTCTTT. It encodes CASSSAGVDTEAFF.

This chain joins TRBV5-5 and TRBJ1-5; D possibly corresponds to TRBD1 (6 bases). The CDR3 contains 16 residues. Germline-derived CDR1 and CDR2 are SGHKS and YYEKEE (reference sequence). Trimming pared 3 bases from V and 6 bases from J, leaving 19 bases between. Here the CDR3 DNA reads TGTGCCAGCAGCTCCCGGCCCTTAGGGGGGGCTCAGCCCCAGCATTTT. This codes for CASSSRPLGGAQPQHF.